Below are 20 T cell receptor beta chains sequenced from a single sample in a study of blood T cell repertoires in COVID-19. Clones were read by immunoSEQ multiplex PCR, and TCRdb kept only the in-frame ones, dropping some. Of about 200,000 clones in the sample, about 86% were seen once. The sequencing sample was made of PBMCs or T cells enriched from blood (not recorded which). The receptors shown here come from a woman in her thirties who had been exposed to COVID-19.

The chain is built from TRBV9 and TRBJ2-7; 12 positions agree with TRBD1. Unmatched junction bases numbered 2, after V lost 2 bases and J lost 2 bases. CDR1 and CDR2 from the germline V gene are SGDLS and YYNGEE. The CDR3 sequence is 15 residues long. CDR3 in amino acids: CASSVGTGGPYEQYF. The DNA for the CDR3 is TGTGCCAGCAGCGTGGGGACAGGGGGCCCCTACGAGCAGTACTTC.

This clone has a handful of counts. The chain combines TRBV7-3 with TRBJ1-1, with D tentatively TRBD1 (5 bases). Trimming removed 1 base at V and 1 base at J, with 10 bases between. Looked up from germline, CDR1 is SGHTA and CDR2 is FQGTGA. This CDR3 is built from 15 residues. CDR3 amino acids: CASSLRTGENTEAFF. The DNA for the CDR3 is TGTGCCAGCAGCTTAAGGACGGGGGAGAACACTGAAGCTTTCTTT.

The genes are TRBV7-2 and TRBJ1-1; D is uncertain. Germline loops: CDR1 SGHTA, CDR2 FQGNSA. The CDR3 runs to 13 residues. The V end lost 1 base, the J end lost 6 bases, and 9 bases lay between the germline ends. This chain's CDR3 is CASSLVLQAEAFF. Written as DNA, the CDR3 is TGTGCCAGCAGCTTAGTCCTCCAGGCTGAAGCTTTCTTT.

The V gene is TRBV5-1, the J gene TRBJ2-1; 11 positions match TRBD1. This CDR3 has 20 amino acids. The germline CDR1 and CDR2 sequences are SGHRS and YFSETQ. Trimming cost V 1 base and J 0 bases; bases outside gene matches: 12. The CDR3: CASSLNPGQGGPSSYNEQFF. The CDR3 nucleotides read TGCGCCAGCAGCTTGAACCCGGGACAGGGGGGCCCTAGCTCCTACAATGAGCAGTTCTTC.

This clone was detected once. This chain connects TRBV6-5 to TRBJ1-2; no reliable D call. Germline CDR1 reads MNHEY; CDR2 reads SVGAGI. Between the trimmed V and J ends, which lost 2 bases and 0 bases, there was a span of 4 bases. The CDR3 length is 13 residues. CDR3 loop: CASSYAANYGYTF. The DNA for the CDR3 is TGTGCCAGCAGTTACGCAGCTAACTATGGCTACACCTTC.

V gene TRBV11-3 combines with J gene TRBJ2-3, with 9 bases identical to TRBD1. From germline, CDR1 is SGHNT and CDR2 YENEEA. There are 17 residues in the CDR3. V dropped 3 bases and J dropped 5; count of bases not matched to a gene: 12. CDR3 coding DNA: TGTGCCAGCAGCTTCGCCTTAACAGGGGGCGCGGTAGATACGCAGTATTTT. It translates to CASSFALTGGAVDTQYF. The full variable domain, its missing parts supplied by reference TRBV11-3 and TRBJ2-3, is EAGVVQSPRYKIIEKKQPVAFWCNPISGHNTLYWYLQNLGQGPELLIRYENEEAVDDSQLPKDRFSAERLKGVDSTLKIQPAELGDSAVYLCASSFALTGGAVDTQYFGPGTRLTVL.

The rearrangement links TRBV6-5 to TRBJ1-2; 7 positions match TRBD1. The CDR3 length is 13 residues. Germline-derived CDR1 and CDR2 are MNHEY and SVGAGI. Trimming at V came to 7 bases and at J to 6 bases, leaving 8 bases not matched to a gene. The CDR3 DNA sequence: TGTGCCAGCAAGAGGGGGCAAGGGGATGGCTACACCTTC. Protein sequence: CASKRGQGDGYTF.

V usage is TRBV13 and J usage is TRBJ2-2, with 8 bases aligning to TRBD2. Looked up from germline, CDR1 is PRHDT and CDR2 is FYEKMQ (reference sequence). V shed 5 bases, J shed 7 bases, and the junction held 9 bases outside the gene matches. The CDR3 is made up of 15 amino acids. CDR3 protein: CASSPGGRLGGELFF. Written as DNA, the CDR3 is TGTGCCAGCAGCCCGGGGGGGCGATTGGGCGGGGAGCTGTTTTTT.

The rearrangement links TRBV30 to TRBJ1-6, with D unclear. This CDR3 contains 13 residues. The ends were cut back, 2 bases at V and 7 bases at J, with 9 bases in the middle. CDR1 is GTSNPN, CDR2 SVGIG, per germline (reference sequence). The CDR3 DNA is TGTGCCTGGAGTCTATACGAGAATTCACCCCTCCACTTT. Its translation is CAWSLYENSPLHF.

The chain is built from TRBV11-3 and TRBJ1-4; 8 bases agree with TRBD1. Germline CDR1 is SGHNT and CDR2 is YENEEA. V trimming: 5 bases; J trimming: 5 bases; junction bases outside the gene matches: 4. The CDR3 runs 14 residues. The CDR3 loop reads CASSPGQGNEKLFF. CDR3 in DNA: TGTGCCAGCAGCCCCGGACAGGGAAATGAAAAACTGTTTTTT.

This clone came up once. The J gene is TRBJ1-5, the V gene TRBV27, with D tentatively TRBD1 (6 bases). Germline V gives CDR1 MNHEY, CDR2 SMNVEV (reference sequence). V was trimmed by 7 bases and J by 2 bases, leaving 12 bases between them. The CDR3 spans 14 residues. As DNA, the CDR3 is TGTGCCAGCACCGTCGCAGGGGGCAATCAGCCCCAGCATTTT. It specifies CASTVAGGNQPQHF.

The chain is built from TRBV5-1 and TRBJ1-1; 8 positions match TRBD1. There are 15 residues in the CDR3. Germline lookup yields CDR1 SGHRS and CDR2 YFSETQ. Losses at the gene ends were 0 bases for V and 5 bases for J; bases not matched to a gene: 6. Written as DNA, the CDR3 is TGCGCCAGCAGCTTGGAGCAGGGGGCTTGGACTGAAGCTTTCTTT. It is translated as CASSLEQGAWTEAFF.

The chain couples TRBV19 to TRBJ1-1; the D is unclear. The CDR3 is made up of 13 amino acids. Looked up from germline, CDR1 is LNHDA and CDR2 is SQIVND (reference sequence). Deletions cut 10 bases from V and 3 bases from J, with 15 bases between. CDR3 loop: CATEGGLDTEAFF. In DNA form, the CDR3 reads TGTGCCACAGAGGGTGGGTTGGACACTGAAGCTTTCTTT.

This chain uses TRBV7-6 with TRBJ1-3; perhaps TRBD1 as D (5 bases). The CDR3 consists of 16 residues. Germline CDR1 and CDR2: SGHVS and FNYEAQ. Trimming removed 5 bases at V and 0 bases at J, with 14 bases between. DNA of the CDR3: TGTGCCAGCAGCGTGCAGGGTCCCCTCTCTGGAAACACCATATATTTT. Amino acid sequence: CASSVQGPLSGNTIYF.

J is TRBJ1-6 and V is TRBV9, with a weak D call TRBD1 (5 bases). The V end lost 0 bases, the J end lost 7 bases, and 8 bases lay between the germline ends. This CDR3 is 14 amino acids long. CDR1 and CDR2 from the germline V gene are SGDLS and YYNGEE. The CDR3 region has the DNA TGTGCCAGCAGCGTAGTGGACATCAATTCACCCCTCCACTTT. Amino acid sequence: CASSVVDINSPLHF. The entire variable domain, with the rest obtained from reference TRBV9 and TRBJ1-6, is as follows: DSGVTQTPKHLITATGQRVTLRCSPRSGDLSVYWYQQSLDQGLQFLIQYYNGEERAKGNILERFSAQQFPDLHSELNLSSLELGDSALYFCASSVVDINSPLHFGNGTRLTVT.

The chain recombines TRBV7-3 with TRBJ2-3; 8 positions match TRBD2. V trimming: 4 bases; J trimming: 4 bases; junction bases outside the gene matches: 7. Germline V gives CDR1 SGHTA, CDR2 FQGTGA. The CDR3 loop spans 15 amino acids. The CDR3 sequence is CASSSQRGRSDTQYF. DNA of the CDR3: TGTGCCAGCAGCTCCCAGCGGGGGAGGTCAGATACGCAGTATTTT.

V is TRBV21-1 and J is TRBJ2-7; the table's D gene call, TRBD1, was not cross checked with the DNA. TRBV21-1 represents a pseudogene. CDR3 length: 12 amino acids. The CDR3 region is CASSNSTYEQYF. DNA of the CDR3: TGTGCCAGCAGCAATTCCACCTACGAGCAGTACTTC.

This rearrangement joins TRBV29-1 to TRBJ1-2; 8 bases line up with TRBD1. Losses at the gene ends were 7 bases for V and 4 bases for J; bases not matched to a gene: 14. CDR1 is SQVTM, CDR2 ANQGSEA, per germline. The length of the CDR3 is 15 residues. The CDR3 sequence is CSARSPLTGGYGYTF. The DNA of the CDR3 is TGCAGCGCACGGTCCCCTCTCACAGGGGGCTATGGCTACACCTTC.

The chain has TRBV19 and TRBJ1-5; a weak D match, TRBD1 (5 bases). Germline CDR1 and CDR2: LNHDA and SQIVND (reference sequence). V lost 10 bases and J lost 3, with 13 bases in between. CDR3 length: 13 residues. CDR3 loop: CATTEGTNQPQHF. Written as DNA, the CDR3 is TGTGCCACTACGGAGGGGACCAATCAGCCCCAGCATTTT. Complete variable domain (other parts from reference TRBV19 and TRBJ1-5): DGGITQSPKYLFRKEGQNVTLSCEQNLNHDAMYWYRQDPGQGLRLIYYSQIVNDFQKGDIAEGYSVSREKKESFPLTVTSAQKNPTAFYLCATTEGTNQPQHFGDGTRLSIL.

This clone was seen once. The rearrangement links TRBV5-1 to TRBJ1-1; 9 nucleotides line up with TRBD1. Losses at the gene ends were 4 bases for V and 0 bases for J; bases not matched to a gene: 7. There are 16 residues in the CDR3. In germline, CDR1 is SGHRS, CDR2 YFSETQ. The CDR3 sequence is CASSQDRGGMNTEAFF. The CDR3 nucleotides read TGCGCCAGCAGCCAGGACAGGGGTGGAATGAACACTGAAGCTTTCTTT.